These 5 T cell receptor beta chains came from one sample sequenced in a study of T cell changes during pregnancy in multiple sclerosis. Using immunoSEQ multiplex PCR, the repertoire was profiled, and TCRdb retains in-frame clones only, with some absent. The data show around 41,000 clones, under 95% seen once. The sample in question was CD4+ T cells from peripheral blood mononuclear cells, obtained in the third trimester of pregnancy. These receptors all come from a female donor in good health, enrolled as a control in a pregnancy study.

The sample holds a few counts of this clone. This chain uses TRBV29-1 with TRBJ1-1; tentatively, D is TRBD1 (6 bases). Trimming stripped 4 bases from V and 1 base from J, with 13 bases between. The CDR3 has 14 amino acids. Looked up from germline, CDR1 is SQVTM and CDR2 is ANQGSEA. CDR3 DNA: TGCAGCGTTGTTATGAGACAGGCGAACACTGAAGCTTTCTTT. Amino acid sequence: CSVVMRQANTEAFF.

This clone came up once. This chain joins TRBV9 and TRBJ1-5; 8 positions agree with TRBD1. J gave up 5 bases and V 0 bases, and 10 bases lay outside the gene matches. Germline assignment: CDR1 SGDLS and CDR2 YYNGEE. The CDR3 is 17 amino acids. The CDR3, as DNA: TGTGCCAGCAGCGTAGGCCCAGGGGGCGACGGCGATCAGCCCCAGCATTTT. Translating it yields CASSVGPGGDGDQPQHF.

The V and J genes are TRBV7-3 and TRBJ2-3; TRBD1 aligns across 7 bases. The trim removed 5 bases at V and 3 bases at J, leaving 2 bases unmatched. The CDR3 sequence is 13 residues long. Germline CDR1 and CDR2: SGHTA and FQGTGA. The CDR3 loop reads CASSQQGTDTQYF. The DNA for the CDR3 is TGTGCCAGCAGCCAACAGGGGACAGATACGCAGTATTTT.

This chain joins TRBV4-1 and TRBJ2-3; maybe TRBD2 (7 bases). The CDR3 contains 22 residues. V was clipped by 0 bases and J by 3 bases, with 31 bases between them. Germline V gene lookup returns CDR1 MGHRA and CDR2 YSYEKL. This chain's CDR3 is CASSQDPPLRGGAGSRTDTQYF. The CDR3 nucleotides are TGCGCCAGCAGCCAAGACCCACCTTTAAGGGGGGGGGCGGGTAGCCGGACAGATACGCAGTATTTT.

The genes are TRBV6-4 and TRBJ2-7; 7 bases align to TRBD1. The germline V gene encodes CDR1 MRHNA and CDR2 SNTAGT. The CDR3 spans 18 residues. V was pared by 4 bases and J by 3 bases, with 18 bases of the junction left unmatched. CDR3 DNA: TGTGCCAGCAGTGCCAAGCCCCGTCAGGGACAGCTGAACTACGAGCAGTACTTC. Residues: CASSAKPRQGQLNYEQYF.